This T cell receptor (beta chain) was identified during a study of a mutant IDH1 vaccine in newly diagnosed glioma. Overall study findings and caveats: Vaccine-induced immune responses were detected in approximately 93% of patients.

TCRdb's table, derived via immunoSEQ multiplex PCR, lists solely in-frame clones and lacks some. The data hold some 30,000 clones, with around 91% observed a single time. V shed 10 bases and J shed 0 bases, with 16 bases lying between them. The germline CDR1 and CDR2 sequences are MNHEY and SMNVEV (reference sequence). CDR3 size: 16 residues. As to time point: week 11, during vaccination. All doses held 300 ug of mutant IDH1 20-mer peptide, with topical imiquimod. Concerning this clone: Antigen specificity is unknown.

The chain carries TRBV27 and TRBJ2-6; D tentatively fits TRBD1 or TRBD2 (7 bases each). The TCR was taken from a man younger than 30 with glioma. This specimen consisted of PBMCs, obtained from a glioma patient whose treatment included an IDH1 peptide vaccine. CDR3 nucleotides: TGTGCCACCAGGGAGGGGGCCCACTCTGGGGCCAACGTCCTGACTTTC. It translates to CATREGAHSGANVLTF.